This paragraph covers one T cell receptor beta chain sequence. What it binds is not known. Here the CDR3 omits its conserved ending phenylalanine or tryptophan, so a read error is the likely source. The DNA is omitted, as the CDR3 cannot be located on it reliably, and the CDR3 follows TCRdb's listing. These data come from a study of tumor-infiltrating lymphocytes in primary liver carcinoma. Study as a whole: The study included patients who were men and women aged 30 to 69 years.

Both RNA and DNA were isolated together from roughly 20-30 mg of bulk tissue that had not been sorted. Among the patients, all had chronic HBV infection and none had been treated. Collection of samples drew on five separate regions of each tumor. Notes on the study in general: A significantly higher top-250-clone fraction was recorded for tumors than for blood (p = 0.039).

Researchers generated TCR beta cDNA from 500 to 600 ng of total RNA, relying on a constant-region primer. What produced the TCR beta libraries was three nested multiplex PCR rounds using slightly modified ARM-PCR. TCRdb processed the multiplex PCR reads anew with MiXCR; each CDR3 protein has one entry. This table holds about 84,000 distinct CDR3 sequences, over 60% found once. Sequenced: liver tumor tissue from sampling region 1. The subset denotes: tumor region T1, superior pole. This sequence was found in a man aged 35 to 55 with primary liver carcinoma and hepatitis B virus infection.

The CDR3 sequence is CAISAKGPDTGELPL. The chain has TRBV10-3 and TRBJ2-2; TRBD1, the D gene given by the table, was not confirmed from the DNA. CDR1 is ENHRY and CDR2 is SYGVKD in the germline V gene. The CDR3 adds up to 15 amino acids, both ends counted.